This T cell receptor (beta chain) was found in a study of blood T cell repertoires in COVID-19 (dated by TCRdb to 2018 to 2021). Concerning the study at large: The collaborator samples originated in the United States, Italy and Spain and spanned the acute and convalescent phases of COVID-19. The prospective study material was composed of cDNA or gDNA derived from T cells, B-cell-depleted T cells, or PBMCs. Subjects who had been exposed to COVID-19, were actively infected with it, or had recovered from it provided the deeply sampled blood TCRbeta repertoires that made up the dataset. The repertoires were released in a freely available public database intended as a resource for research on the immune response to SARS-CoV-2. The samples were drawn from two sources: the first 160 participants of the ongoing ImmuneRACE study, and 1,200 or so subjects contributed by 6 global collaborators. A de-identified subject ID, COVID-19 status, age in years and sex were almost always included in the sample metadata. Where available, HLA class I and class II types were obtained from metadata supplied by the sample provider rather than from assay-based typing.

TCRbeta CDR3 regions were amplified from genomic DNA by means of the immunoSEQ Assay, a bias-controlled multiplex PCR. As for the authors' bioinformatics: Within the assay, amplification of reference gene primers was used to estimate how many nucleated cells each sample contained. To quantify the absolute abundance of each unique TCRbeta CDR3 rearrangement, sequence reads were collapsed and filtered. For each sample, productive Simpson clonality was calculated as the square root of Simpson's diversity index over productive rearrangements. TCRdb carries this immuneACCESS record with in-frame sequences only. Its versions omit some clonotypes, under half of them owing to an unresolved V gene in the studies checked, with the rest unexplained. From that table come the V and J calls and clone size; the DNA was used to work out D and trimming. This sample gives a few hundred thousand clones in total; roughly 90% of them show up just once. 3.5% to 4.5% of the sample is held by the ten biggest clonotypes.

Its CDR3 holds 14 amino acids, cysteine through phenylalanine. Left in the record is the CDR3 DNA by itself, 42 bases read in frame from the first base. The germline V gene provides CDR1 MNHEY and CDR2 SVGAGI. Trimming leaves V shorter by 7 bases and J shorter by 6 bases, with the junction holding 12 bases beyond the gene matches. Whole blood was collected in K2EDTA tubes by collaborating institutions according to the institutions' own protocols. For TCRbeta analysis, collaborators shipped samples as frozen whole blood, isolated PBMCs, or DNA extracted from either of those sample types. As concerns this clone: There is no known antigen for this receptor. Base qualities are not provided; no much larger clone lies one nucleotide away.

Broader findings and caveats from the paper: How much clinical and demographic metadata was included differed by source and by participant, and the metadata was provided uncurated.

The chain uses TRBV6-5 and TRBJ2-7, and 7 junctional nucleotides match TRBD1. Sequencing was done on a sample of peripheral blood. The receptor was derived from a woman aged 45-65 years with active or convalescent COVID-19. The nucleotide sequence is TGTGCCAGCATAAAGACAGGGTTGGTTGGCGAGCAGTACTTC. Translated, this is CASIKTGLVGEQYF.